This TCR beta chain originates from a study of cytomegalovirus exposure and HLA in healthy donors. For the study at large: One earlier analysis, a look at approximately 180 million T cells, found roughly 120 million unique TCR beta sequences.

With 0 bases removed from V and 0 bases from J, the gap between germline ends came to 10 bases. The CDR3 runs 16 residues. Germline V gene lookup returns CDR1 KGHSH and CDR2 LQKENI. As for this clone: Its antigen is undetermined.

The study, taken as a whole, reports: Researchers left out some V segments, among them TRBV6-2 and TRBV6-3, as indistinguishable. Donor immune exposure was known only as CMV serostatus. According to the study, around 150 TCR beta chains were cytomegalovirus-associated.

It was with 60 Vbeta and 13 Jbeta primers that the PCR ran. Assay used: immunoSEQ multiplex PCR; TCRdb lists only in-frame clones, some missing. The data contain 150,000 to 200,000 clones, more than 75% of them singletons. Sequencing used PBMCs. The rearrangement joins TRBV18 to TRBJ2-3; weak D call: TRBD1 (5 bases). The origin of this receptor is a girl under three years old in good health and CMV-seronegative. The CDR3 DNA reads as TGTGCCAGCTCACCACCGCGGAGACAGAGCACAGATACGCAGTATTTT. It encodes CASSPPRRQSTDTQYF.